This TCR beta chain emerged from a study of T cell responses to AZD1222 COVID-19 vaccine. Turning to the study itself: Pooling was applied to second doses at about 4 or about 12 weeks. Findings of the study overall: Donor demographics were predominantly white British with a female majority; clonal diversity may be underestimated. Spike-specific TCR breadth and depth rose after two AZD1222 doses.

Clones were sequenced by immunoSEQ multiplex PCR, and TCRdb holds only the in-frame ones, with some missing. The sample lists under 150,000 clones; 90% to 95% were seen once. A word on this clone: What it recognizes is unknown.

The sequence was obtained from an adult in good health. Specimen: peripheral blood, collected on day 0 of AZD1222 vaccination.

The CDR3 region is CASSLIYTGELFF. CDR3 DNA sequence: TGTGCCAGCAGCTTGATCTACACCGGGGAGCTGTTTTTT. This chain uses TRBV5-5 with TRBJ2-2; D remains ambiguous. The CDR3 has 13 residues. Germline V lookup: CDR1 SGHKS, CDR2 YYEKEE (reference sequence). V lost 1 base to trimming and J lost 3 bases, with 4 bases between them.